The 24 T cell receptor beta chains below come from one sample, sequenced in a study of response to subunit inactivated influenza vaccine. MiXCR, applied by TCRdb to the RT-PCR reads, yields one record per CDR3 protein. The sample contains about 700,000 distinct CDR3 sequences, more than 11% of which appear only once. Sequences were derived from PBMCs from blood, sampled approximately 15 days before vaccination. Receptors were obtained from a man between 45 and 60 years old who received an inactivated influenza vaccine.

The chain joins TRBV20-1 to TRBJ2-7; possible D gene TRBD1, 6 bases. The CDR3 has 14 amino acids. Germline V CDR1 and CDR2: DFQATT, SNEGSKA (reference sequence). Trimming removed 6 bases from V and 2 bases from J, with 17 bases in between. The CDR3 here is CSATGAGAAYEQYF. The CDR3 region has the DNA TGCAGTGCAACAGGTGCAGGGGCGGCCTACGAGCAGTACTTC.

This clonotype was found a few times. Sequence at one end of the junction differs from germline and may be a read error. The rearrangement uses TRBV6-4 and TRBJ2-3, with 9 bases fitting TRBD1. CDR1 and CDR2 from the germline V gene are MRHNA and SNTAGT. The CDR3 length is 14 residues. CDR3 sequence: CASSGTGRTDTQYF. CDR3 sequence (DNA): TGCGCCAGCAGCGGGACAGGGAGAACAGATACGCAGTATTTT.

In its sample, this clonotype was seen a few times. The chain has TRBV4-2 and TRBJ2-1; 10 nucleotides agree with TRBD2. Trimming removed 0 bases from V and 4 bases from J; junction bases left unmatched: 9. This CDR3 comprises 18 residues. Germline-derived CDR1 and CDR2 are LGHNA and YNFKEQ. The chain's CDR3 is CASSQEASGRGAYNEQFF. CDR3 DNA sequence: TGTGCCAGCAGCCAAGAGGCAAGCGGGAGGGGAGCTTACAATGAGCAGTTCTTC.

The V call is TRBV30, the J call TRBJ2-5; TRBD2 agrees at 8 bases. Trimming took 1 base from V and 5 from J; bases not matched to a gene: 12. This CDR3 is 16 amino acids long. Germline V gene lookup returns CDR1 GTSNPN and CDR2 SVGIG (reference sequence). CDR3 loop: CAWSGIFGGAGETQYF. The CDR3 DNA follows: TGTGCCTGGAGTGGTATATTCGGGGGGGCCGGGGAGACCCAGTACTTC.

This clonotype was seen only a few times. V gene TRBV5-1 combines with J gene TRBJ2-7; a weak D match, TRBD2 (6 bases). The CDR3 contains 13 residues. Germline V CDR1 and CDR2: SGHRS, YFSETQ. V lost 4 bases, J lost 2 bases, and 10 bases lay in between. The CDR3 protein is CASSPEGTYEQYF. The CDR3 DNA is TGCGCCAGCAGCCCGGAGGGAACCTACGAGCAGTACTTC.

This clonotype was detected a few times. The chain carries TRBV30 and TRBJ1-2, with D possibly TRBD1 on 5 matching bases. The CDR3 spans 13 residues. Germline V CDR1 and CDR2: GTSNPN, SVGIG (reference sequence). Deletions cut 3 bases from V and 2 bases from J, with 10 bases between. DNA for the CDR3: TGTGCCTGGAGCGACCGGGACAACTATGGCTACACCTTC. This encodes CAWSDRDNYGYTF.

The chain couples TRBV4-1 to TRBJ2-2; no clear D. The V end was cut by 0 bases, the J end by 4 bases, with 9 bases between. The CDR3 extends over 15 amino acids. CDR1 and CDR2 from the germline V gene are MGHRA and YSYEKL. CDR3 in DNA: TGCGCCAGCAGCCAAGAGCCCAGCTCCACCGGGGAGCTGTTTTTT. Translated: CASSQEPSSTGELFF.

This clonotype has only a few counts. The J gene is TRBJ1-1, the V gene TRBV7-2; D is ambiguous. The V gene lost 4 bases and the J gene lost 5 bases, with 8 bases spanning the gap. This CDR3 is built from 12 residues. Per germline, CDR1 SGHTA and CDR2 FQGNSA. The CDR3 loop is CASSSSVTEAFF. Written as DNA, the CDR3 is TGTGCCAGCAGCTCTTCGGTTACTGAAGCTTTCTTT.

The chain joins TRBV5-1 to TRBJ2-6; the D call may be TRBD1 or TRBD2 (6 bases each). V was shortened by 0 bases and J by 2 bases, with 15 bases between the two germline ends. This CDR3 has 18 residues. Germline loops: CDR1 SGHRS, CDR2 YFSETQ. As DNA, the CDR3 is TGCGCCAGCAGCTTGGACCCAGGGGAGGTAGCTGGGGCCAACGTCCTGACTTTC. This sequence encodes CASSLDPGEVAGANVLTF.

This clonotype was seen only a few times. The chain combines TRBV12-3 or TRBV12-4 with TRBJ1-1, with 9 bases fitting TRBD1. The CDR3 sequence is 14 residues long. Germline trimming cut 4 bases from V and 7 bases from J; bases unmatched to any gene: 7. Written as DNA, the CDR3 is TGTGCCAGCAGTTACTCCGGGACAGGGCTTGAAGCTTTCTTT. This gives the protein CASSYSGTGLEAFF.

This clonotype was counted a few times. J is TRBJ1-1 and V is TRBV12-3 or TRBV12-4, with D perhaps matching TRBD1 (6 bases). V lost 3 bases, J lost 7 bases, and 12 bases lay in between. CDR3 length: 13 amino acids. CDR3 sequence: CASSLGARIEAFF. The DNA of the CDR3 is TGTGCCAGCAGTTTGGGGGCGAGAATTGAAGCTTTCTTT.

For this clonotype: This may be a read error: a much more frequent sequence differs by one nucleotide. The missing conserved phenylalanine or tryptophan at the end of this CDR3 makes a read error likely. The chain recombines TRBV20-1 with TRBJ2-5; D possibly matches TRBD1 or TRBD2 (6 bases each). This CDR3 contains 11 residues. Germline CDR1 is DFQATT and CDR2 is SNEGSKA (reference sequence). This CDR3 reads CVTGGRETQYY. The CDR3 DNA follows: TGCGTGACCGGGGGCAGAGAGACCCAGTACTAC.

The V and J genes are TRBV15 and TRBJ2-3, with 11 bases identical to TRBD2. Germline values: CDR1 LNHNV, CDR2 YYDKDF (reference sequence). J was trimmed by 5 bases and V by 3 bases; bases with no gene match: 10. This CDR3 comprises 17 residues. The CDR3 DNA is TGTGCCACCAGCAGGTTGACTAGCGGGGTTCATTTAGATACGCAGTATTTT. Translated, it gives CATSRLTSGVHLDTQYF.

This rearrangement joins TRBV5-1 to TRBJ2-7, with D maybe TRBD1 (6 bases). Trimming took 4 bases from V and 2 from J, leaving 16 bases between them. This CDR3 is built from 15 residues. Germline V lookup: CDR1 SGHRS, CDR2 YFSETQ. This CDR3 reads CASSIATGSTYEQYF. The DNA of the CDR3 is TGCGCCAGCAGCATAGCGACAGGTAGCACCTACGAGCAGTACTTC.

The chain employs TRBV5-1 and TRBJ2-5, with a weak D call TRBD2 (5 bases). CDR1 is SGHRS and CDR2 is YFSETQ in the germline V gene. V was cut by 6 bases and J by 8 bases, with 23 bases left in between. The length of the CDR3 is 15 residues. CDR3 in DNA: TGCGCCAGCACCTTCTCTTACCGGGATACTACTACCCAGTACTTC. Encoded protein: CASTFSYRDTTTQYF.

This clonotype showed up just once. This chain connects TRBV21-1 to TRBJ1-2; the table names TRBD1, a call not compared with the DNA. TRBV21-1 is an annotated pseudogene. The CDR3 covers 15 residues. The CDR3 loop is CASSVLTEVDYVYTF. CDR3 bases: TGTGCCAGCAGCGTTCTGACAGAGGTTGACTATGTCTACACCTTC.

V gene TRBV29-1 combines with J gene TRBJ2-7; no definite D call. The CDR3 is 15 amino acids. Germline-derived CDR1 and CDR2 are SQVTM and ANQGSEA. V lost 2 bases and J lost 2, with 16 bases in between. The CDR3 DNA reads as TGCAGCGTTGAAACCCAGGCCGCTACGCCCTACGAGCAGTACTTC. The encoded protein is CSVETQAATPYEQYF.

This clonotype was counted between two and nine times. The V call is TRBV14, the J call TRBJ2-1; 8 positions agree with TRBD1. This CDR3 region has 14 residues. V lost 6 bases, J lost 10 bases, and 11 bases stayed unmatched. Germline CDR1 reads SGHDN; CDR2 reads FVKESK. The CDR3 sequence: CASSPRQGANEQFF. For the CDR3, the DNA is TGTGCCAGCAGTCCGCGGCAGGGGGCTAACGAGCAGTTCTTC.

The chain uses TRBV15 and TRBJ2-3; the match to TRBD2 covers 13 bases. J lost 8 bases, V lost 0 bases, and 5 bases had no gene match. The CDR3 has 16 amino acids. Germline V gene sequence: CDR1 LNHNV, CDR2 YYDKDF (reference sequence). This CDR3 is CATSREGGLAGRTQYF. Written as DNA, the CDR3 is TGTGCCACCAGCAGAGAGGGGGGACTAGCGGGGCGTACGCAGTATTTT.

The CDR3 region has the DNA TGCGCCAGCAGCTTGAGTGACCCCCAGTCAGATACGCAGTATTTT. Translating gives CASSLSDPQSDTQYF. The gene calls are TRBV5-1 and TRBJ2-3; D gene unclear. The germline V gene has CDR1 SGHRS and CDR2 YFSETQ. V was cut by 1 base and J by 4 bases, with 13 bases left in between. This CDR3 region has 15 residues.

This clonotype has more than one count but fewer than ten. The chain links TRBV6-1 to TRBJ2-7; either TRBD1 or TRBD2 may supply D (5 bases each). With 6 bases removed from V and 5 bases from J, the gap between germline ends came to 20 bases. This CDR3 comprises 15 residues. Germline CDR1 reads MNHNS; CDR2 reads SASEGT. The CDR3, as DNA: TGTGCCAGCAGCAAAACCGGGACCCTAAGGAACGAGCAGTACTTC. This sequence encodes CASSKTGTLRNEQYF.

This chain connects TRBV20-1 to TRBJ2-1; D might be TRBD2 (6 bases). The germline V gene encodes CDR1 DFQATT and CDR2 SNEGSKA (reference sequence). V was cut by 3 bases and J by 7 bases, with 16 bases left in between. This CDR3 is built from 14 residues. CDR3 coding DNA: TGCAGTGCTAGCAGCTTTAGCGGAGCGAATGAGCAGTTCTTC. As protein: CSASSFSGANEQFF.

This clonotype was detected ten times or more. The V gene is TRBV5-1, the J gene TRBJ1-2; 7 nucleotides agree with TRBD1. CDR3 length equals 15 residues. Trimming at V came to 0 bases and at J to 2 bases, leaving 4 bases not matched to a gene. Per the germline V gene, CDR1 is SGHRS and CDR2 is YFSETQ. This chain's CDR3 is CASSLESGGNYGYTF. The CDR3 DNA reads TGCGCCAGCAGCTTGGAGTCAGGGGGGAACTATGGCTACACCTTC.

This chain joins TRBV7-2 and TRBJ2-2; no clear D gene. The ends were cut back, 5 bases at V and 7 bases at J, with 17 bases in the middle. This CDR3 is 15 amino acids long. The germline gives CDR1 SGHTA, CDR2 FQGNSA. CDR3 amino acids: CASSPRSQLGGELFF. The DNA of the CDR3 is TGTGCCAGCAGCCCACGGTCCCAATTGGGCGGGGAGCTGTTTTTT.